This T cell receptor (beta chain) was sequenced for a study of blood T cell repertoires in COVID-19. Study details: PBMCs, B-cell-depleted T cells, or T cells were the source of the cDNA or gDNA that made up the material.

Assay: immunoSEQ multiplex PCR; the TCRdb copy retains only in-frame clones and omits some. Seen here are just over 250,000 clones, roughly 86% observed once, and the top ten hold around 2.5%. Sample: peripheral blood. The clonotype comes from a woman aged 45-65 years with acute or convalescent COVID-19.

The CDR3 region is CASSSPTGGNGYTF. For the CDR3, the DNA is TGTGCCAGCAGTTCTCCGACAGGGGGAAATGGCTACACCTTC. V is TRBV27 and J is TRBJ1-2, with 9 positions matching TRBD1. V lost 4 bases and J lost 6; bases outside the gene matches: 6. Per the germline V gene, CDR1 is MNHEY and CDR2 is SMNVEV (reference sequence). CDR3 length: 14 residues.